Following are 25 T cell receptor beta chains from one sample sequenced in a study of identical twins' blood T cells (dated by TCRdb to the early 2010s). The method was 5' RACE. The sequencing machine was an Illumina Genome Analyzer IIx. The public reads were run again by TCRdb, first through fastp at Q25 and then through MiXCR, and only productive beta chains were kept. CDR3 protein duplicates are merged, each entry listing the most common genes and DNA. The sample table holds 350,000 to 400,000 distinct CDR3 sequences, of which over 25% were seen once. The ten top clones hold approximately 6.6% of the sample. Material: PBMCs. These receptor sequences come from a woman between 18 and 50 years old in good health.

This clonotype was picked up a small number of times. The chain is built from TRBV11-2 and TRBJ2-2, with a possible D match to TRBD2 (6 bases). Trimming removed 5 bases at V and 4 bases at J, with 14 bases between. The germline CDR1 and CDR2 sequences are SGHAT and FQNNGV. The CDR3 consists of 15 residues. CDR3 residues: CASSAGRTFTGELFF. The CDR3 bases are TGTGCCAGCAGCGCGGGACGCACATTCACCGGGGAGCTGTTTTTT.

The chain has TRBV7-9 and TRBJ2-1, with D maybe TRBD2 (6 bases). Germline values: CDR1 SEHNR, CDR2 FQNEAQ (reference sequence). The V gene lost 6 bases and the J gene lost 7 bases, with 16 bases spanning the gap. CDR3 size: 14 residues. The CDR3 is CASRSGLTGNEQFF. The CDR3 nucleotides read TGTGCCAGCAGATCCGGACTAACCGGGAATGAGCAGTTCTTC.

This clonotype was counted only a few times. The rearrangement joins TRBV7-9 to TRBJ1-5, with D hard to call. Germline assignment: CDR1 SEHNR and CDR2 FQNEAQ (reference sequence). The CDR3 runs to 14 residues. V dropped 3 bases and J dropped 6 bases, with 12 bases sitting between them. The CDR3 loop reads CASSLGREGQPQHF. The CDR3 bases are TGTGCCAGCAGCTTGGGCCGAGAGGGTCAGCCCCAGCATTTT.

This clonotype was seen ten or more times. The gene calls are TRBV7-9 and TRBJ2-7; D uncertain. The V and J ends lost 5 bases and 2 bases respectively, with 7 bases between them. This CDR3 spans 12 amino acids. Germline V lookup: CDR1 SEHNR, CDR2 FQNEAQ (reference sequence). This chain's CDR3 is CASSLGTYEQYF. The DNA for the CDR3 is TGTGCCAGCAGCCTTGGGACCTACGAGCAGTACTTC.

The CDR3 nucleotides are TGCAGTGCTAGAGATGGAGAGCGCAAGCAGTTCTTC. Amino acid sequence: CSARDGERKQFF. This chain connects TRBV20-1 to TRBJ2-1; no clear D gene. V gave up 0 bases and J gave up 11 bases, with 11 bases separating them. Looked up from germline, CDR1 is DFQATT and CDR2 is SNEGSKA (reference sequence). The CDR3 has 12 residues.

Notes on this clonotype: A read error may produce the germline difference seen at one junction end. CDR3 amino acids: CASGLKSDEQFF. CDR3 bases: TGCGCCAGCGGCTTAAAAAGCGATGAGCAGTTCTTC. This chain links TRBV5-1 with TRBJ2-1; D call uncertain. The CDR3 consists of 12 residues. Germline CDR1 and CDR2: SGHRS and YFSETQ.

The J gene is TRBJ1-5, the V gene TRBV10-3; D is undetermined. CDR3 length: 12 amino acids. The germline V gene encodes CDR1 ENHRY and CDR2 SYGVKD. Written as DNA, the CDR3 is TGTTCCACCGCGGACTCCAATCAGCCCCAGCATTTT. This codes for CSTADSNQPQHF.

The chain joins TRBV11-2 to TRBJ2-3; 8 positions match TRBD2. V shed 7 bases, J shed 2 bases, and the junction held 8 bases outside the gene matches. This CDR3 spans 15 amino acids. CDR1 SGHAT and CDR2 FQNNGV come from the germline V gene. The CDR3 protein is CASTLFSGITDTQYF. DNA of the CDR3: TGTGCCAGCACCCTGTTTAGCGGGATCACAGATACGCAGTATTTT.

This rearrangement joins TRBV6-5 to TRBJ1-1; D possibly corresponds to TRBD1 (5 bases). This CDR3 spans 14 amino acids. Trimming took 10 bases from V and 4 from J, leaving 19 bases between them. The V gene's germline CDR1 is MNHEY and CDR2 SVGAGI. The CDR3 DNA reads as TGTGCCACCGCTCGCAGGGATAGTTCCACTGAAGCTTTCTTT. It codes for CATARRDSSTEAFF.

CDR3 coding DNA: TGTGCCAGCAGCGTAGGACAGTACCAAGAGACCCAGTACTTC. It yields the protein CASSVGQYQETQYF. The rearrangement links TRBV9 to TRBJ2-5; possible D gene TRBD1, 5 bases. Germline V CDR1 and CDR2: SGDLS, YYNGEE. The CDR3 sequence is 14 residues long. V dropped 0 bases and J dropped 0 bases, with 6 bases sitting between them. Complete variable domain (other parts from reference TRBV9 and TRBJ2-5): DSGVTQTPKHLITATGQRVTLRCSPRSGDLSVYWYQQSLDQGLQFLIQYYNGEERAKGNILERFSAQQFPDLHSELNLSSLELGDSALYFCASSVGQYQETQYFGPGTRLLVL.

This chain joins TRBV5-4 and TRBJ2-1, with D maybe TRBD2 (5 bases). This CDR3 has 16 residues. V lost 2 bases and J 5 bases, leaving 17 bases between the germline ends. Germline V CDR1 and CDR2: SGHNT, YYREEE (reference sequence). The CDR3 spells CASSFPSGRDDNEQFF. The CDR3, as DNA: TGTGCCAGCAGCTTTCCTAGTGGGAGAGATGACAATGAGCAGTTCTTC.

This clonotype has a handful of counts. This sequence joins TRBV12-3 or TRBV12-4 and TRBJ1-2; D might be TRBD1 (5 bases). This CDR3 is built from 11 residues. V was pared by 10 bases and J by 3 bases, with 9 bases between. Here the CDR3 reads CAIGGDYGYTF. CDR3 coding DNA: TGTGCCATTGGAGGGGACTATGGCTACACCTTC.

The genes are TRBV4-2 and TRBJ2-1, with TRBD2 matching over 9 bases. This CDR3 contains 16 residues. Germline loops: CDR1 LGHNA, CDR2 YNFKEQ. The V segment lost 3 bases and the J segment 1 base; nucleotides outside the gene matches: 4. CDR3 protein: CASSQISGGSYNEQFF. CDR3 bases: TGTGCCAGCAGCCAGATTAGCGGGGGATCCTACAATGAGCAGTTCTTC.

This clonotype was seen more than once but under ten times. The rearrangement links TRBV15 to TRBJ2-1, with 8 positions matching TRBD2. Trimming removed 3 bases from V and 7 bases from J; junction bases left unmatched: 17. The CDR3 spans 18 residues. Looked up from germline, CDR1 is LNHNV and CDR2 is YYDKDF (reference sequence). CDR3 region: CATSSSATKAGERNEQFF. For the CDR3, the DNA is TGTGCCACCAGCAGTTCCGCGACTAAAGCGGGGGAACGAAATGAGCAGTTCTTC.

About this clonotype: Given a much more abundant clone one base away, this may be a read error. The rearrangement uses TRBV14 and TRBJ1-1, with D perhaps TRBD1 (5 bases). This CDR3 comprises 15 residues. CDR1 and CDR2 (germline): SGHDN, FVKESK. The DNA for the CDR3 is TGTGCCAGCAGCCAGGGGGAACCCATCAACAGTGAAGCTTTCTTT. Encoded protein: CASSQGEPINSEAFF.

The rearrangement joins TRBV12-3 or TRBV12-4 to TRBJ2-7; TRBD2 might be the D (6 bases). The CDR3 consists of 13 residues. V was clipped by 3 bases and J by 5 bases, with 11 bases between them. CDR3 bases: TGTGCCAGCAGTTTCTTCAGGGAGGACGAGCAGTACTTC. Amino acids: CASSFFREDEQYF.

This chain connects TRBV3-1 to TRBJ2-2, with 8 bases fitting TRBD1. The V segment lost 5 bases and the J segment 9 bases; nucleotides outside the gene matches: 11. The germline V gene encodes CDR1 LGHDT and CDR2 YNNKEL (reference sequence). CDR3 size: 15 residues. CDR3 DNA: TGTGCCAGCAGCTTCCGACAGGGGAAGGGCAGGGAGCTGTTTTTT. It specifies CASSFRQGKGRELFF. Full variable domain (remainder filled in from reference TRBV3-1 and TRBJ2-2): DTAVSQTPKYLVTQMGNDKSIKCEQNLGHDTMYWYKQDSKKFLKIMFSYNNKELIINETVPNRFSPKSPDKAHLNLHINSLELGDSAVYFCASSFRQGKGRELFFGEGSRLTVL.

This clonotype was recorded many times. The rearrangement joins TRBV7-8 to TRBJ2-7; TRBD1 aligns across 8 bases. With 6 bases clipped from V and 1 base from J, the junction kept 2 bases outside the gene matches. This CDR3 contains 13 residues. Germline loops: CDR1 SGHVS, CDR2 FQNEAQ. CDR3 DNA sequence: TGTGCCAGCAGTCAGGGGGCGTCCTACGAGCAGTACTTC. Encoded protein: CASSQGASYEQYF. The complete variable domain, with remaining parts taken from reference TRBV7-8 and TRBJ2-7, reads GAGVSQSPRYKVAKRGQDVALRCDPISGHVSLFWYQQALGQGPEFLTYFQNEAQLDKSGLPSDRFFAERPEGSVSTLKIQRTQQEDSAVYLCASSQGASYEQYFGPGTRLTVT.

This clonotype was seen a few times. This chain connects TRBV20-1 to TRBJ1-2; D is uncertain. CDR3 length: 12 residues. The germline V gene encodes CDR1 DFQATT and CDR2 SNEGSKA (reference sequence). The V end was cut by 2 bases, the J end by 8 bases, with 12 bases between. This chain's CDR3 is CSARQFLLGYTF. The DNA for the CDR3 is TGCAGTGCTAGACAGTTCCTATTGGGCTACACCTTC.

This clonotype was recorded a few times. This chain connects TRBV5-1 to TRBJ2-1; a weak D match, TRBD2 (5 bases). Per the germline V gene, CDR1 is SGHRS and CDR2 is YFSETQ. The CDR3 has 17 amino acids. V was shortened by 1 base and J by 5 bases, with 19 bases between the two germline ends. The DNA for the CDR3 is TGCGCCAGCAGCTTGTGGGTTTCAATAGAGAGGGACAATGAGCAGTTCTTC. Protein: CASSLWVSIERDNEQFF.

This clonotype was seen more than once but under ten times. The chain employs TRBV5-1 and TRBJ2-1; weak D call: TRBD2 (5 bases). Per the germline V gene, CDR1 is SGHRS and CDR2 is YFSETQ. This CDR3 contains 16 residues. V was cut by 4 bases and J by 5 bases, with 19 bases left in between. For the CDR3, the DNA is TGCGCCAGCAGCACATCCCGGGATCGGCAAAACAATGAGCAGTTCTTC. Translation gives CASSTSRDRQNNEQFF.

This clonotype was recorded at least ten times. The chain has TRBV20-1 and TRBJ2-1; 15 nucleotides agree with TRBD2. Germline CDR1 is DFQATT and CDR2 is SNEGSKA (reference sequence). Losses at the gene ends were 2 bases for V and 8 bases for J; bases not matched to a gene: 7. CDR3 length: 16 residues. CDR3 region: CSARTGLAGGPHEQFF. CDR3 nucleotide sequence: TGCAGTGCTAGAACCGGACTAGCGGGAGGGCCCCATGAGCAGTTCTTC.

Ten or more counts support this clonotype. The gene calls are TRBV12-3 or TRBV12-4 and TRBJ2-7, with D hard to call. V was shortened by 6 bases and J by 4 bases, with 10 bases between the two germline ends. The CDR3 loop spans 12 amino acids. In DNA, the CDR3 is TGTGCCAGCAGCTTGCCCGGGTACGAGCAGTACTTC. It yields the protein CASSLPGYEQYF.

There are a few counts of this clonotype. The gene calls are TRBV12-5 and TRBJ2-7; no reliable D call. The V gene lost 8 bases and the J gene lost 3 bases, with 14 bases spanning the gap. This CDR3 spans 13 amino acids. The germline CDR1 and CDR2 sequences are LGHNT and FRNRAP. Here the CDR3 DNA reads TGTGCTAGTCAGATGGCAGGCAACTACGAGCAGTACTTC. This translates into CASQMAGNYEQYF.

This clonotype occurred a few times. V is TRBV18 and J is TRBJ1-3; no firm D call. CDR3 length equals 17 residues. Per the germline V gene, CDR1 is KGHSH and CDR2 is LQKENI. Trimming took off 3 bases at V and 0 bases at J, with 15 bases between the two ends. CDR3 protein: CASSPTISLSSGNTIYF. In DNA form, the CDR3 reads TGTGCCAGCTCACCGACCATTTCGTTGAGCTCTGGAAACACCATATATTTT. The full variable domain, rest sourced from reference TRBV18 and TRBJ1-3, is NAGVMQNPRHLVRRRGQEARLRCSPMKGHSHVYWYRQLPEEGLKFMVYLQKENIIDESGMPKERFSAEFPKEGPSILRIQQVVRGDSAAYFCASSPTISLSSGNTIYFGEGSWLTVV.